The rows below give T cell receptor beta chains drawn from one sample of a study of shared clonotypes between healthy human individuals. Produced via immunoSEQ multiplex PCR; TCRdb's table is partial and in-frame only. The data contain around 2.5 million clones, under 95% of them seen just once; the ten biggest clones take up approximately 0.35%. Sequenced: naive CD4+ T cells from PBMCs. The receptors shown here come from a man younger than 35 in good health. Some clones in this sample may be carry-over from other donors' samples. Each CDR3 is given with its conserved first and last residue. D genes are given only for firm matches. The size field is filled for only some rows; it gives once, few, many or a size class.

clone_size,j_call,v_call,d_call,cdr3_aa,cdr3_nt
.,TRBJ2-2,TRBV29-1,TRBD2,CSVGGLAENTGELFF,TGCAGCGTTGGGGGACTAGCGGAGAACACCGGGGAGCTGTTTTTT
once,TRBJ1-6,TRBV5-4,.,CASSQEFSSPLHF,TGTGCCAGCAGCCAAGAGTTCTCATCACCCCTCCACTTT
once,TRBJ2-3,TRBV28,.,CASSLTGRDTQYF,TGTGCCAGCAGTCTCACGGGTAGGGATACGCAGTATTTT
.,TRBJ2-5,TRBV28,.,CASSLTVRGQETQYF,TGTGCCAGCAGTTTAACTGTCAGGGGCCAAGAGACCCAGTACTTC
.,TRBJ1-1,TRBV30,.,CAWRSRDTKAFF,TGTGCCTGGAGGTCCCGGGACACAAAAGCTTTCTTT
.,TRBJ2-5,TRBV5-1,.,CASSLAGAEETQYF,TGCGCCAGCAGCTTGGCTGGGGCTGAGGAGACCCAGTACTTC
.,TRBJ1-5,TRBV5-1,.,CASSLAGGSGQPQHF,TGCGCCAGCAGCTTGGCCGGAGGGAGCGGTCAGCCCCAGCATTTT
.,TRBJ1-2,TRBV29-1,.,CSVAPGLYGYTF,TGCAGCGTGGCCCCAGGGTTGTATGGCTACACCTTC
.,TRBJ2-2,TRBV5-1,.,CASSLAWGAPNTGELFF,TGCGCCAGCAGCTTGGCCTGGGGGGCGCCGAACACCGGGGAGCTGTTTTTT
.,TRBJ1-5,TRBV19,.,CASKGVHNQPQHF,TGTGCCAGTAAGGGGGTACACAATCAGCCCCAGCATTTT
.,TRBJ2-5,TRBV5-1,.,CASSFAVEETQYF,TGCGCCAGCAGCTTCGCAGTAGAAGAGACCCAGTACTTC
.,TRBJ2-7,TRBV6-1,.,CASSEARYEQYF,TGTGCCAGCAGTGAAGCTAGATACGAGCAGTACTTC
.,TRBJ1-2,TRBV5-1,TRBD1,CASSLASVGQGVGYTF,TGCGCCAGCAGCTTGGCCTCCGTAGGACAGGGTGTGGGCTACACCTTC
.,TRBJ1-1,TRBV10-3,.,CAISEVANTEAFF,TGTGCCATCAGTGAGGTAGCGAACACTGAAGCTTTCTTT
.,TRBJ1-3,TRBV7-6,.,CASSRFSGNTIYF,TGTGCCAGCAGCAGGTTCTCTGGAAACACCATATATTTT
.,TRBJ1-2,TRBV6-6,.,CASSGGGFGYTF,TGTGCCAGCAGCGGAGGGGGATTCGGCTACACCTTC
.,TRBJ1-6,TRBV28,TRBD1,CASSSGGASYSPLHF,TGTGCCAGCAGCTCAGGGGGCGCATCGTATTCACCCCTCCACTTT
.,TRBJ2-2,TRBV19,TRBD2,CASSREVASGRAGELFF,TGTGCCAGTAGTCGCGAGGTGGCTAGCGGGAGGGCCGGGGAGCTGTTTTTT
few,TRBJ1-2,TRBV28,.,CASSPVRGFGYTF,TGTGCCAGCAGTCCCGTACGGGGTTTTGGCTACACCTTC
.,TRBJ1-1,TRBV10-3,.,CAISEAAGTEAFF,TGTGCCATCAGTGAGGCGGCCGGCACTGAAGCTTTCTTT
once,TRBJ2-7,TRBV6-6,.,CASSSPQRTYEQYF,TGTGCCAGCAGTTCCCCGCAGCGGACCTACGAGCAGTACTTC
.,TRBJ2-1,TRBV28,TRBD1,CASSLFRTGPGNEQFF,TGTGCCAGCAGTTTATTTCGGACAGGTCCTGGTAATGAGCAGTTCTTC
.,TRBJ1-3,TRBV5-4,.,CASSPDGTRVGTIYF,TGTGCCAGCAGCCCGGACGGGACCAGGGTAGGCACCATATATTTT
.,TRBJ1-5,TRBV19,.,CASDQTGNQPQHF,TGTGCCAGTGATCAAACTGGGAATCAGCCCCAGCATTTT
.,TRBJ2-1,TRBV11-2,.,CASSPYNEQFF,TGTGCCAGCAGCCCGTACAATGAGCAGTTCTTC
.,TRBJ2-2,TRBV7-2,TRBD2,CASSYGLGRVGELFF,TGTGCCAGCAGCTACGGACTAGGGCGGGTCGGGGAGCTGTTTTTT
.,TRBJ2-7,TRBV19,.,CASNERRGSPYEQYF,TGTGCCAGTAACGAACGGAGAGGGTCGCCCTACGAGCAGTACTTC
.,TRBJ2-2,TRBV2,TRBD1,CASHRDRDVGELFF,TGTGCCAGTCACCGGGACAGGGATGTCGGGGAGCTGTTTTTT
once,TRBJ2-4,TRBV30,.,CAWSVLGSQNIQYF,TGTGCCTGGAGTGTACTGGGGTCCCAAAACATTCAGTACTTC
few,TRBJ1-1,TRBV29-1,.,CSVVYGVGNTEAFF,TGCAGCGTTGTTTACGGGGTCGGGAACACTGAAGCTTTCTTT
.,TRBJ2-7,TRBV19,.,CAISDGYEQYF,TGTGCCATATCGGACGGCTACGAGCAGTACTTC
.,TRBJ2-1,TRBV14,.,CASSHQILSYNEQFF,TGTGCCAGCAGCCATCAGATTCTCTCCTACAATGAGCAGTTCTTC